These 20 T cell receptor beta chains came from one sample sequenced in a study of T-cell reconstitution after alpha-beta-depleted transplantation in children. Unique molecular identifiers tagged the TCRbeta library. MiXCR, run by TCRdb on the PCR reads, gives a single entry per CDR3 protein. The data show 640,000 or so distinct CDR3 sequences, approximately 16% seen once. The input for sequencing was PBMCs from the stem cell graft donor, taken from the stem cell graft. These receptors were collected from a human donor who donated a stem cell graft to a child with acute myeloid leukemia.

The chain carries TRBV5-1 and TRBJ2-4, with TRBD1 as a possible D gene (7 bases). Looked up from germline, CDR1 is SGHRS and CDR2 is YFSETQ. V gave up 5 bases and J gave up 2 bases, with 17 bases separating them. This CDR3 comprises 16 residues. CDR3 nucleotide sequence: TGCGCCAGCAGTCTTGCGGGGACAGCTACCAAAAACATTCAGTACTTC. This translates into CASSLAGTATKNIQYF.

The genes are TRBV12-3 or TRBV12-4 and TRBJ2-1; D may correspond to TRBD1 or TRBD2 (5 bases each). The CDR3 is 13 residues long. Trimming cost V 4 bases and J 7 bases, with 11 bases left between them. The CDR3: CASSSFEGNEQFF. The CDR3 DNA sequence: TGTGCCAGCAGTTCATTTGAGGGGAATGAGCAGTTCTTC.

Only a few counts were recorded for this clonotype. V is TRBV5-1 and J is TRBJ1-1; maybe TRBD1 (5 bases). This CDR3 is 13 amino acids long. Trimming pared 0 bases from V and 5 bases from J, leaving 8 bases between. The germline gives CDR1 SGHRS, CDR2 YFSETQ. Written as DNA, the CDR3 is TGCGCCAGCAGCTTGGCCGACAGTACTGAAGCTTTCTTT. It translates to CASSLADSTEAFF.

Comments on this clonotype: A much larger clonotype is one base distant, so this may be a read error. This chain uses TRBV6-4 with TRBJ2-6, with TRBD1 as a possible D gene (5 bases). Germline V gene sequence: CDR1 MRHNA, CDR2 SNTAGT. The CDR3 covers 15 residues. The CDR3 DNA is TGTGCCAGCGGGGCAGATAACTCTGCGGCCAACGTCCTGACTTTC. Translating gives CASGADNSAANVLTF.

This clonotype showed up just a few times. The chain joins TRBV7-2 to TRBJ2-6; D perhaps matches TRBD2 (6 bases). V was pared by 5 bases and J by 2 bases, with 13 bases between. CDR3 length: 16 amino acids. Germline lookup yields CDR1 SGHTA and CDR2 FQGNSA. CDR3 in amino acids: CASSPRGGAGANVLTF. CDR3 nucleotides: TGTGCCAGCAGCCCTCGGGGCGGGGCTGGGGCCAACGTCCTGACTTTC. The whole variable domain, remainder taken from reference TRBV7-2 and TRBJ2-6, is GAGVSQSPSNKVTEKGKDVELRCDPISGHTALYWYRQSLGQGLEFLIYFQGNSAPDKSGLPSDRFSAERTGGSVSTLTIQRTQQEDSAVYLCASSPRGGAGANVLTFGAGSRLTVL.

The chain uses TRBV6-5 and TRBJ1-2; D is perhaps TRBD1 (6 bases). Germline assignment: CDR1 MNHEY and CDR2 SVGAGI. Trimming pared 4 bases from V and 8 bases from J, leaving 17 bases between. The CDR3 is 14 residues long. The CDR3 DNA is TGTGCCAGCAGTTCCCAGGGGCAAATCGAGGGCTACACCTTC. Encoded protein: CASSSQGQIEGYTF.

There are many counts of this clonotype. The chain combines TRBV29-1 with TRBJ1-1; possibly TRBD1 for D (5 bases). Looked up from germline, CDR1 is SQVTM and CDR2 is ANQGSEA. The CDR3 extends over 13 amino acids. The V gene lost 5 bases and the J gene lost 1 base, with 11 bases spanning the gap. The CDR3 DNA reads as TGCAGCGTTCATATGGGGGAGAACACTGAAGCTTTCTTT. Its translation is CSVHMGENTEAFF. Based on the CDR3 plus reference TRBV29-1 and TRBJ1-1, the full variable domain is SAVISQKPSRDICQRGTSLTIQCQVDSQVTMMFWYRQQPGQSLTLIATANQGSEATYESGFVIDKFPISRPNLTFSTLTVSNMSPEDSSIYLCSVHMGENTEAFFGQGTRLTVV.

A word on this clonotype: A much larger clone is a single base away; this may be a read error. CDR3 in amino acids: CASSLPHLANNDQFF. In DNA form, the CDR3 reads TGTGCCAGCAGTCTCCCGCACCTCGCAAACAATGACCAGTTCTTC. The V call is TRBV12-3 or TRBV12-4, the J call TRBJ2-1; D call uncertain. This CDR3 has 15 residues.

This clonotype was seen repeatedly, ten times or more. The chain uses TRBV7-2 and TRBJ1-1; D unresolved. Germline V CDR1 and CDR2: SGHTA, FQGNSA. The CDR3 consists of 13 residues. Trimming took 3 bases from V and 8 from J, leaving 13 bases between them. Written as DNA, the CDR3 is TGTGCCAGCAGCTTCAAGACTGGGGAGGAAGCTTTCTTT. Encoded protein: CASSFKTGEEAFF.

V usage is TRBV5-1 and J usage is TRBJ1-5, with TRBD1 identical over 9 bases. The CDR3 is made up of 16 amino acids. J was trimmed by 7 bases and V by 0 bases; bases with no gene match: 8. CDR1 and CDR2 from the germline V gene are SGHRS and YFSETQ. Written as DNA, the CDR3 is TGCGCCAGCAGCTTGGCCCCACAGGGGGCAGGACAGCCCCAGCATTTT. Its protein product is CASSLAPQGAGQPQHF.

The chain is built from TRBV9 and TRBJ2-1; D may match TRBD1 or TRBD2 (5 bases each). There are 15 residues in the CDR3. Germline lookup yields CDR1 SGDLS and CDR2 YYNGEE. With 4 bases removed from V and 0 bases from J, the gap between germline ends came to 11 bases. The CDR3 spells CASSMGPGSYNEQFF. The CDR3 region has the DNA TGTGCCAGCAGCATGGGACCTGGCTCCTACAATGAGCAGTTCTTC.

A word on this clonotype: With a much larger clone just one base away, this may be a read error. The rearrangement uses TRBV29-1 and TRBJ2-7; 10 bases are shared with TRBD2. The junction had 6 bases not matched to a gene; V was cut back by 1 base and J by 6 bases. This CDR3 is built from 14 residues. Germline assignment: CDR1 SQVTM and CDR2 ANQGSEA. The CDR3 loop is CSVEGLAGDFEQYF. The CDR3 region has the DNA TGCAGCGTTGAAGGGCTAGCGGGGGACTTCGAGCAGTACTTC.

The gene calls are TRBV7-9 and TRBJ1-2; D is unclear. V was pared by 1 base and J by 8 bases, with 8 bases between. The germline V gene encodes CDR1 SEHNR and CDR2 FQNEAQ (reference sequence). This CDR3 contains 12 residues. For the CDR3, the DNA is TGTGCCAGCAGCTTAGTAGAAGTCGGCTACACCTTC. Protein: CASSLVEVGYTF.

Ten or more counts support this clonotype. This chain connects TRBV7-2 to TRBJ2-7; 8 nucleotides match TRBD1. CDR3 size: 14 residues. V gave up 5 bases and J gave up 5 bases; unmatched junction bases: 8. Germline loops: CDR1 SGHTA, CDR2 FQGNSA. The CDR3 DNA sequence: TGTGCCAGCAGCGACGACAGGGGTGGAAACGAGCAGTACTTC. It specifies CASSDDRGGNEQYF. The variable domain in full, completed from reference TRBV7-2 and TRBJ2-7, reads GAGVSQSPSNKVTEKGKDVELRCDPISGHTALYWYRQSLGQGLEFLIYFQGNSAPDKSGLPSDRFSAERTGGSVSTLTIQRTQQEDSAVYLCASSDDRGGNEQYFGPGTRLTVT.

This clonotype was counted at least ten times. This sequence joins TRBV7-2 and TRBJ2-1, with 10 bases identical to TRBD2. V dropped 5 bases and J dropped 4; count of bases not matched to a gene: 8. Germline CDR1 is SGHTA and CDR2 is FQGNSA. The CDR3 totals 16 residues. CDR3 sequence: CASSPRPSGGYNEQFF. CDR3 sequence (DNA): TGTGCCAGCAGCCCCCGTCCTAGCGGGGGTTACAATGAGCAGTTCTTC.

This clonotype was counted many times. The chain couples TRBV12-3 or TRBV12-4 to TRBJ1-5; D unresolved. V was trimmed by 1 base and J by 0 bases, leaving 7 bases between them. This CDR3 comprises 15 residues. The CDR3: CASSLGDYSNQPQHF. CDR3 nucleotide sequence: TGTGCCAGCAGTTTAGGCGATTATAGCAATCAGCCCCAGCATTTT.

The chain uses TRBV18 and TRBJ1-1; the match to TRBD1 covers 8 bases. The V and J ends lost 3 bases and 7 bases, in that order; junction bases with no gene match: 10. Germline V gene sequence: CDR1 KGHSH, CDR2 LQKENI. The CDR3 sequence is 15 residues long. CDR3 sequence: CASSPYPGGASEAFF. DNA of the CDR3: TGTGCCAGCTCACCTTACCCAGGGGGCGCGAGTGAAGCTTTCTTT.

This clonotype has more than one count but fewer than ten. Written as DNA, the CDR3 is TGTGCCAGCAGCCACCTTTTGAGGGGTCGGACGGATGATAGCAATCAGCCCCAGCATTTT. Residues: CASSHLLRGRTDDSNQPQHF. The rearrangement links TRBV11-2 to TRBJ1-5, with a weak D call TRBD1 (5 bases). CDR3 length equals 20 residues. Trimming cost V 5 bases and J 0 bases, with 26 bases left between them. Per the germline V gene, CDR1 is SGHAT and CDR2 is FQNNGV. The full variable domain, its missing parts supplied by reference TRBV11-2 and TRBJ1-5, is EAGVAQSPRYKIIEKRQSVAFWCNPISGHATLYWYQQILGQGPKLLIQFQNNGVVDDSQLPKDRFSAERLKGVDSTLKIQPAKLEDSAVYLCASSHLLRGRTDDSNQPQHFGDGTRLSIL.

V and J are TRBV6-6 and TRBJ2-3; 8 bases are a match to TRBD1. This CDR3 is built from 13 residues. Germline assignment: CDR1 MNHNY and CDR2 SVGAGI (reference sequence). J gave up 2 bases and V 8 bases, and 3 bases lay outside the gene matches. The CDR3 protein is CASGQGATDTQYF. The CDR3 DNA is TGTGCCAGCGGGCAGGGGGCCACAGATACGCAGTATTTT.

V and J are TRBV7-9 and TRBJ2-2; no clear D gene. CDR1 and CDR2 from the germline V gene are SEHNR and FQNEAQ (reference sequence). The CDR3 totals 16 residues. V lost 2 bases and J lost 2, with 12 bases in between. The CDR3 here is CASSLFWQTNTGELFF. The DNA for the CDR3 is TGTGCCAGCAGCTTATTCTGGCAGACTAACACCGGGGAGCTGTTTTTT.